A selection of T cell receptor beta chains follows, all from one sample in a study of T cell responses to AZD1222 COVID-19 vaccine. The table came from immunoSEQ multiplex PCR; TCRdb's copy has only in-frame clones and leaves some out. This table holds 100,000 or so clones, roughly nine tenths found once. Sequencing used peripheral blood, obtained on day 0 of AZD1222 vaccination. These receptors all come from an adult in good health. The CDR3 runs from the conserved cysteine through the conserved F or W. Each record gives: J gene, V gene, clone size, D gene, CDR3 protein, CDR3 DNA. A D gene is named only where the DNA matches it firmly. Clone sizes are given selectively: once, few, many, or a class where the clone is expanded.

J gene: TRBJ1-5
V gene: TRBV6-5
clone size: -
D gene: TRBD1
CDR3 protein: CASRLGTGGNQPQHF
CDR3 DNA: TGTGCCAGCAGGCTCGGGACAGGGGGCAATCAGCCCCAGCATTTT

J gene: TRBJ1-1
V gene: TRBV30
clone size: -
D gene: -
CDR3 protein: CAWSWAGNTEAFF
CDR3 DNA: TGTGCCTGGAGCTGGGCTGGGAACACTGAAGCTTTCTTT

J gene: TRBJ1-6
V gene: TRBV19
clone size: -
D gene: -
CDR3 protein: CASSIAVSNSPLHF
CDR3 DNA: TGTGCCAGTAGTATCGCGGTTTCAAATTCACCCCTCCACTTT

J gene: TRBJ1-1
V gene: TRBV5-6
clone size: -
D gene: -
CDR3 protein: CASSNNGEGDAFF
CDR3 DNA: TGTGCCAGCAGCAATAATGGAGAGGGTGACGCTTTCTTT

J gene: TRBJ1-2
V gene: TRBV7-6
clone size: -
D gene: TRBD1
CDR3 protein: CASSHLGQAYGYTF
CDR3 DNA: TGTGCCAGCAGCCATCTGGGACAGGCTTATGGCTACACCTTC

J gene: TRBJ1-5
V gene: TRBV6-2/TRBV6-3
clone size: -
D gene: -
CDR3 protein: CASSKQGNNQPQHF
CDR3 DNA: TGTGCCAGCAGTAAACAGGGAAACAATCAGCCCCAGCATTTT

J gene: TRBJ2-5
V gene: TRBV4-1
clone size: -
D gene: TRBD2
CDR3 protein: CASSQVVLAGEETQYF
CDR3 DNA: TGCGCCAGCAGCCAAGTCGTACTAGCGGGGGAAGAGACCCAGTACTTC

J gene: TRBJ2-1
V gene: TRBV7-2
clone size: -
D gene: -
CDR3 protein: CASSLIPGAGNEQFF
CDR3 DNA: TGTGCCAGCAGCTTAATACCGGGGGCCGGCAATGAGCAGTTCTTC

J gene: TRBJ1-3
V gene: TRBV13
clone size: -
D gene: -
CDR3 protein: CASSSQGFSGNTIYF
CDR3 DNA: TGTGCCAGCAGCTCACAGGGATTTTCTGGAAACACCATATATTTT

J gene: TRBJ1-4
V gene: TRBV30
clone size: -
D gene: -
CDR3 protein: CAWSIRLNEKLFF
CDR3 DNA: TGTGCCTGGAGCATTCGCCTTAATGAAAAACTGTTTTTT

J gene: TRBJ1-5
V gene: TRBV19
clone size: -
D gene: TRBD1
CDR3 protein: CASRDRTGQPQHF
CDR3 DNA: TGTGCCAGCCGGGACAGAACCGGGCAGCCCCAGCATTTT

J gene: TRBJ2-3
V gene: TRBV9
clone size: -
D gene: -
CDR3 protein: CASSVEGDTDTQYF
CDR3 DNA: TGTGCCAGCAGCGTAGAAGGTGACACAGATACGCAGTATTTT

J gene: TRBJ1-1
V gene: TRBV6-2/TRBV6-3
clone size: -
D gene: -
CDR3 protein: CASSRPRGGINTEAFF
CDR3 DNA: TGTGCCAGCAGCCGCCCTCGGGGGGGCATAAACACTGAAGCTTTCTTT

J gene: TRBJ1-3
V gene: TRBV5-4
clone size: -
D gene: -
CDR3 protein: CASSSAQENSGNTIYF
CDR3 DNA: TGTGCCAGCAGCTCCGCCCAGGAAAACTCTGGAAACACCATATATTTT

J gene: TRBJ1-3
V gene: TRBV11-2
clone size: once
D gene: TRBD1
CDR3 protein: CASTRGGESGNTIYF
CDR3 DNA: TGTGCCAGCACCAGGGGGGGGGAGTCTGGAAACACCATATATTTT

J gene: TRBJ2-7
V gene: TRBV24-1
clone size: once
D gene: -
CDR3 protein: CATMDSSVSYEQYF
CDR3 DNA: TGTGCCACCATGGACAGTTCGGTGTCCTACGAGCAGTACTTC

J gene: TRBJ1-2
V gene: TRBV6-5
clone size: few
D gene: TRBD1
CDR3 protein: CASSYGQGVYGYTF
CDR3 DNA: TGTGCCAGCAGTTACGGGCAGGGGGTCTATGGCTACACCTTC

J gene: TRBJ2-5
V gene: TRBV28
clone size: once
D gene: -
CDR3 protein: CASSPRAKEETQYF
CDR3 DNA: TGTGCCAGCAGCCCACGGGCGAAGGAAGAGACCCAGTACTTC

J gene: TRBJ2-3
V gene: TRBV4-3
clone size: -
D gene: -
CDR3 protein: CASSQDRGFTDTQYF
CDR3 DNA: TGCGCCAGCAGCCAAGATCGGGGGTTCACAGATACGCAGTATTTT